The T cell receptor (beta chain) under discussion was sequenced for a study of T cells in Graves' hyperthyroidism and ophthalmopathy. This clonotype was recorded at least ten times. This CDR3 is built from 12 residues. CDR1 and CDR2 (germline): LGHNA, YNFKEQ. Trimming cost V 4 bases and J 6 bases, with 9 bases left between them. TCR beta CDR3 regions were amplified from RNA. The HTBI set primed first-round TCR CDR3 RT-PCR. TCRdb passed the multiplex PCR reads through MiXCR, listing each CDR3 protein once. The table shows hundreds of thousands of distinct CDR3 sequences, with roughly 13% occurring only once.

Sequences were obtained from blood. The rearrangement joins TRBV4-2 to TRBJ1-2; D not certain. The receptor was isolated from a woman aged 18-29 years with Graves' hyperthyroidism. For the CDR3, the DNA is TGTGCCAGCAGCCTCCGGTCTCATGGCTACACCTTC. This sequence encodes CASSLRSHGYTF.